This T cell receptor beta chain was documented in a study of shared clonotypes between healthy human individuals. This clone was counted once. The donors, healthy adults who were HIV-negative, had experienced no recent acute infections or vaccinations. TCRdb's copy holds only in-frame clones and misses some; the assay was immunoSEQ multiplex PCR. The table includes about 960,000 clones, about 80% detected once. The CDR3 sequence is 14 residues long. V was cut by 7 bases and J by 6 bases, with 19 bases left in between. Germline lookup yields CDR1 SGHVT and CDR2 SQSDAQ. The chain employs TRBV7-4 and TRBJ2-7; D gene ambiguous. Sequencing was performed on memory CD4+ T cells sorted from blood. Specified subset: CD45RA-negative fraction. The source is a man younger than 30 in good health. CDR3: CASTLLDPDPEQYF. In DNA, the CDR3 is TGTGCCAGCACCCTTTTGGACCCGGACCCCGAGCAGTACTTC.